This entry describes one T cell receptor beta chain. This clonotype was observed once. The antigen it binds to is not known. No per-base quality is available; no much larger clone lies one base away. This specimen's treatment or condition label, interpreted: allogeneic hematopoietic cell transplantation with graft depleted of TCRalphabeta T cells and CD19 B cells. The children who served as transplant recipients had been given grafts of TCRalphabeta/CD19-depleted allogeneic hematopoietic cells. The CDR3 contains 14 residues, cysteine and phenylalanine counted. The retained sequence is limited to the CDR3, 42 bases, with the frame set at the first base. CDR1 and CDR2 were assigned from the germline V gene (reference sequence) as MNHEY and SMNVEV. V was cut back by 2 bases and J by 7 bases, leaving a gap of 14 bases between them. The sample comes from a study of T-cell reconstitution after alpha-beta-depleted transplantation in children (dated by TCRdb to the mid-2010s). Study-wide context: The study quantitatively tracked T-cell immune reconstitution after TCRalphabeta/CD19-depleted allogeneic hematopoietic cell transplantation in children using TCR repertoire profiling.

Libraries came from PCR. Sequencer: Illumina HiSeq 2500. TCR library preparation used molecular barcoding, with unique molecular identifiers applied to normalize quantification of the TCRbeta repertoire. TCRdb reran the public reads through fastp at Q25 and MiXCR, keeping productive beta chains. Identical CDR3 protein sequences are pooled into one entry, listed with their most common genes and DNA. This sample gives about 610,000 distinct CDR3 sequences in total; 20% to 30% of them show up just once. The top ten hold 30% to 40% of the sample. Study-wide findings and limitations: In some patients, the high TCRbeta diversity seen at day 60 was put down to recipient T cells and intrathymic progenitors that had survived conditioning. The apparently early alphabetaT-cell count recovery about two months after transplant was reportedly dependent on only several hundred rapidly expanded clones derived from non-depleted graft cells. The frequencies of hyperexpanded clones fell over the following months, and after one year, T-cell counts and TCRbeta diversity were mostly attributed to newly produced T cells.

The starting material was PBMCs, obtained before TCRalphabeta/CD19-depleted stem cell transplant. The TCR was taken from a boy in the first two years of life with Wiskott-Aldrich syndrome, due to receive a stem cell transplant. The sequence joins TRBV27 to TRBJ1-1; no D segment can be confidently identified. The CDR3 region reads CASSLMGFGNEAFF. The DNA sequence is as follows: TGTGCCAGCAGTTTAATGGGGTTTGGAAATGAAGCTTTCTTT.